The clone carrying this T cell receptor (beta chain) was recorded only once. Its antigen is currently unknown. This record comes from a study of STAT3 mutations in large granular lymphocyte leukemia. Germline V CDR1 and CDR2: SEHNR, FQNEAQ (reference sequence). The V end lost 6 bases, the J end lost 7 bases, and 19 bases lay between the germline ends. The CDR3 spans 15 residues. Findings and caveats of the study: Every T-LGLL patient had at least one immunodominant TCRbeta clonotype.

Libraries were prepared by immunoSEQ multiplex PCR; TCRdb keeps only in-frame clonotypes and omits some of them. Here the sample spans 30,000 to 35,000 clones, about 83% being singletons. The chain uses TRBV7-9 and TRBJ2-1; D perhaps matches TRBD2 (6 bases). Sample: peripheral blood mononuclear cells. This receptor was identified in a woman aged 45 to 65 with T-cell large granular lymphocyte leukemia. Some clones in this sample may be carry-over from other donors' samples. CDR3 amino acids: CASSPFGGTANEQFF. CDR3 sequence (DNA): TGTGCCAGCAGTCCCTTCGGCGGGACGGCGAATGAGCAGTTCTTC. The full variable domain, in which reference TRBV7-9 and TRBJ2-1 provide the parts outside the CDR3, is DTGVSQNPRHKITKRGQNVTFRCDPISEHNRLYWYRQTLGQGPEFLTYFQNEAQLEKSRLLSDRFSAERPKGSFSTLEIQRTEQGDSAMYLCASSPFGGTANEQFFGPGTRLTVL.